This T cell receptor beta chain was recorded in a study of blood T cells in healthy people across ages. A sample-barcoded 5' primer and a J-beta primer mix were used in a second PCR of roughly 6 to 12 cycles. Every sample returned 2.5 million or more CDR3-containing paired-end reads. TCRdb itself ran the 5' RACE reads through MiXCR, one entry per CDR3 protein. The sample comprises roughly 800,000 distinct CDR3 sequences, about 37% of which are singletons, and 10% to 15% rests with the top ten. Healthy Caucasians from Russia aged roughly 6 to 90 served as donors. Peripheral blood, about 10 milliliters per donor, was collected. V lost 6 bases and J lost 1; bases outside the gene matches: 2. CDR3 length equals 15 residues. With regard to this clonotype: The antigen remains undetermined.

Study-wide results and limits: One million T cells yielded diversity estimates that were considered underestimates.

V usage is TRBV12-3 or TRBV12-4 and J usage is TRBJ2-2, with 10 nucleotides matching TRBD1. Sequencing was carried out using blood. This clonotype originated in a man aged 18-30 years in good health. In DNA form, the CDR3 reads TGTGCCAGCAGGCGGGACAGGGGGAACACCGGGGAGCTGTTTTTT. This sequence encodes CASRRDRGNTGELFF.